This T cell receptor beta chain came from a study of cytomegalovirus exposure and HLA in healthy donors. The V segment lost 1 base and the J segment 7 bases; nucleotides outside the gene matches: 10. The CDR3 covers 16 residues. The germline V gene has CDR1 SGHDN and CDR2 FVKESK. The PCR had 60 Vbeta and 13 Jbeta primers. Sequenced by immunoSEQ multiplex PCR; TCRdb stores in-frame clones only, minus some. The data contain about 43,000 clones, about 60% of them singletons. Regarding the study as a whole: Upon later analysis, TCR association rates were observed to vary by HLA locus, being highest for DRB1 and lowest for HLA-C. Confirmation was obtained in vitro that three CMV-associated chains are specific for CMV antigens.

As regards this clone: What it binds is unknown.

The clonotype was recovered from a man in his fifties or sixties in good health and CMV-seropositive. What was sequenced was PBMCs. This chain uses TRBV14 with TRBJ1-2; TRBD1 matches at 9 bases. The CDR3 DNA is TGTGCCAGCAGCCAAGTTGGCGGGACAGGGATGGCTGGCTACACCTTC. Encoded protein: CASSQVGGTGMAGYTF.